The 29 T cell receptor beta chains in this list originate from one sample, sequenced in a study of control samples from healthy donors and cancer patients. Sequenced by immunoSEQ multiplex PCR; TCRdb stores in-frame clones only, minus some. Among approximately 150,000 clones listed, around 90% were seen once. Sequencing was performed on blood. The receptors were sampled from a man aged 30 to 39 in good health.

The sample holds one count of this clone. The rearrangement joins TRBV29-1 to TRBJ1-2; a weak D match, TRBD1 (5 bases). Germline CDR1 and CDR2: SQVTM and ANQGSEA. The V end was cut by 3 bases, the J end by 7 bases, with 15 bases between. This CDR3 has 13 residues. The CDR3 coding sequence is TGCAGCGTTGACCGTAAGGGGCCCTCTGGCTACACCTTC. It codes for CSVDRKGPSGYTF.

This sequence joins TRBV6-2 or TRBV6-3 and TRBJ2-2; no clear D gene. The CDR3 is 14 residues long. The V end lost 2 bases, the J end lost 6 bases, and 10 bases lay between the germline ends. Per germline, CDR1 MNHEY and CDR2 SVGEGT. CDR3 nucleotides: TGTGCCAGCAGTTACGGGCAGTATCCCGGGGAGCTGTTTTTT. Residues: CASSYGQYPGELFF.

The chain carries TRBV24-1 and TRBJ2-2, with D possibly matching TRBD2 (5 bases). Trimming pared 0 bases from V and 1 base from J, leaving 17 bases between. From germline, CDR1 is KGHDR and CDR2 SFDVKD. The CDR3 is 19 amino acids. CDR3 DNA sequence: TGTGCCACCAGTGATTTGTTCACGGGGAATTCGTTGAACACCGGGGAGCTGTTTTTT. Its translation: CATSDLFTGNSLNTGELFF.

This clone was observed a handful of times. The chain is built from TRBV12-3 or TRBV12-4 and TRBJ2-3; D perhaps matches TRBD1 (5 bases). The CDR3 loop spans 13 amino acids. Trimming shortened V by 11 bases and J by 2 bases, and 14 bases separated the two germline ends. The CDR3 DNA reads as TGTGCCTCGACAGTTCTCTCCACAGATACGCAGTATTTT. Protein sequence: CASTVLSTDTQYF.

V is TRBV12-5 and J is TRBJ1-6; 7 nucleotides agree with TRBD1. V gave up 1 base and J gave up 3 bases; unmatched junction bases: 0. The germline V gene has CDR1 LGHNT and CDR2 FRNRAP. The CDR3 length is 15 residues. CDR3 coding DNA: TGTGCTAGTGGTTTGGACAGGGGCTATAATTCACCCCTCCACTTT. Amino acids: CASGLDRGYNSPLHF. Using reference TRBV12-5 and TRBJ1-6 for the parts outside the CDR3, the full variable domain is DARVTQTPRHKVTEMGQEVTMRCQPILGHNTVFWYRQTMMQGLELLAYFRNRAPLDDSGMPKDRFSAEMPDATLATLKIQPSEPRDSAVYFCASGLDRGYNSPLHFGNGTRLTVT.

This chain links TRBV5-6 with TRBJ2-7, with TRBD2 matching 7 bases. The CDR3 spans 13 residues. The trim removed 0 bases at V and 7 bases at J, leaving 4 bases unmatched. Per germline, CDR1 SGHDT and CDR2 YYEEEE. DNA for the CDR3: TGTGCCAGCAGCTTGGGGCGGCGGGGGGAGCAGTACTTC. Translated: CASSLGRRGEQYF.

J is TRBJ2-2 and V is TRBV5-1, with 13 bases fitting TRBD2. The germline V gene has CDR1 SGHRS and CDR2 YFSETQ. The CDR3 length is 17 residues. V was pared by 4 bases and J by 2 bases, with 5 bases of the junction left unmatched. The DNA for the CDR3 is TGCGCCAGCAGCGCCGGACTAGCGGGGGATAACACCGGGGAGCTGTTTTTT. It translates to CASSAGLAGDNTGELFF.

This clone was recorded only once. The gene calls are TRBV25-1 and TRBJ2-5; 7 nucleotides match TRBD1. Per germline, CDR1 MGHDK and CDR2 SYGVNS. Germline trimming cut 6 bases from V and 2 bases from J; bases unmatched to any gene: 3. The CDR3 is made up of 13 amino acids. The CDR3 reads CASRRDRQETQYF. In DNA, the CDR3 is TGTGCCAGCAGGAGGGACAGACAAGAGACCCAGTACTTC.

CDR3 loop: CASSYETAYNEQFF. CDR3 bases: TGTGCCAGCAGTTACGAGACAGCCTACAATGAGCAGTTCTTC. The genes are TRBV6-5 and TRBJ2-1; maybe TRBD1 (5 bases). Trimming removed 2 bases at V and 2 bases at J, with 7 bases between. Germline assignment: CDR1 MNHEY and CDR2 SVGAGI. This CDR3 comprises 14 residues.

The chain combines TRBV4-1 with TRBJ2-7; tentative D call: TRBD2 (6 bases). Trimming pared 2 bases from V and 3 bases from J, leaving 14 bases between. CDR3 size: 15 residues. CDR1 MGHRA and CDR2 YSYEKL come from the germline V gene. This CDR3 is CASSQLRDWYYEQYF. The CDR3 bases are TGCGCCAGCAGCCAACTCCGGGACTGGTACTACGAGCAGTACTTC.

V is TRBV6-5 and J is TRBJ2-7; 12 nucleotides line up with TRBD2. Germline values: CDR1 MNHEY, CDR2 SVGAGI. The CDR3 has 16 residues. With 2 bases clipped from V and 4 bases from J, the junction kept 6 bases outside the gene matches. The CDR3 reads CASSYRLAGGPYEQYF. In nucleotides, the CDR3 is TGTGCCAGCAGTTACCGTCTAGCGGGAGGGCCATACGAGCAGTACTTC.

V usage is TRBV18 and J usage is TRBJ1-1; no definite D call. Germline V gene data show CDR1 as KGHSH and CDR2 as LQKENI. The CDR3 is made up of 13 amino acids. V was clipped by 4 bases and J by 1 base, with 7 bases between them. The CDR3 spells CASSQDKNTEAFF. The CDR3 nucleotides are TGTGCCAGCTCACAAGACAAGAACACTGAAGCTTTCTTT.

CDR3 protein: CASSSGLAGVRYEQYF. The CDR3 region has the DNA TGTGCCAGCAGTTCGGGACTAGCGGGAGTCCGGTACGAGCAGTACTTC. This chain joins TRBV27 and TRBJ2-7, with 14 bases lining up with TRBD2. J was trimmed by 4 bases and V by 4 bases; bases with no gene match: 6. From germline, CDR1 is MNHEY and CDR2 SMNVEV (reference sequence). This CDR3 is 16 amino acids long.

The V and J genes are TRBV28 and TRBJ2-1; 8 bases line up with TRBD2. The CDR3 runs 17 residues. Germline-derived CDR1 and CDR2 are MDHEN and SYDVKM. Unmatched junction bases numbered 14, after V lost 7 bases and J lost 3 bases. The CDR3 loop is CASTLGDPAGGYNEQFF. CDR3 nucleotide sequence: TGTGCCAGCACCCTGGGGGACCCGGCGGGGGGCTACAATGAGCAGTTCTTC.

The chain couples TRBV19 to TRBJ2-6; TRBD2 aligns across 7 bases. CDR1 LNHDA and CDR2 SQIVND come from the germline V gene (reference sequence). Trimming cost V 4 bases and J 9 bases; bases outside gene matches: 12. The CDR3 is made up of 16 amino acids. CDR3 nucleotide sequence: TGTGCCAGTAGTAGAGGAGGACTAGTTAGAGGCAACGTCCTGACTTTC. This codes for CASSRGGLVRGNVLTF. Together with reference TRBV19 and TRBJ2-6, the CDR3 gives the full variable domain: DGGITQSPKYLFRKEGQNVTLSCEQNLNHDAMYWYRQDPGQGLRLIYYSQIVNDFQKGDIAEGYSVSREKKESFPLTVTSAQKNPTAFYLCASSRGGLVRGNVLTFGAGSRLTVL.

The chain combines TRBV9 with TRBJ2-7; TRBD2 agrees at 11 bases. Germline V gene sequence: CDR1 SGDLS, CDR2 YYNGEE. CDR3 length: 16 residues. The trim removed 0 bases at V and 5 bases at J, leaving 7 bases unmatched. Here the CDR3 reads CASSVAPTSGTHEQYF. The CDR3 nucleotides are TGTGCCAGCAGCGTAGCCCCGACTAGCGGGACCCACGAGCAGTACTTC.

This rearrangement joins TRBV5-4 to TRBJ2-2; D call uncertain. Trimming removed 2 bases at V and 2 bases at J, with 7 bases between. The CDR3 is made up of 14 amino acids. From germline, CDR1 is SGHNT and CDR2 YYREEE (reference sequence). The DNA of the CDR3 is TGTGCCAGCAGCTTAGGACCCAACACCGGGGAGCTGTTTTTT. It yields the protein CASSLGPNTGELFF. The variable domain in full, with the rest retrieved from reference TRBV5-4 and TRBJ2-2, is ETGVTQSPTHLIKTRGQQVTLRCSSQSGHNTVSWYQQALGQGPQFIFQYYREEENGRGNFPPRFSGLQFPNYSSELNVNALELDDSALYLCASSLGPNTGELFFGEGSRLTVL.

This chain joins TRBV3-1 (or the pseudogene TRBV3-2) and TRBJ2-7; possibly TRBD1 for D (6 bases). From germline, CDR1 is LGHDT and CDR2 YNNKEL (reference sequence). V was clipped by 0 bases and J by 3 bases, with 12 bases between them. The CDR3 consists of 15 residues. As DNA, the CDR3 is TGTGCCAGCAGCCAAGAACCCGGCAGGGGCTACGAGCAGTACTTC. This encodes CASSQEPGRGYEQYF.

The rearrangement links TRBV30 to TRBJ2-2; 11 bases line up with TRBD2. Germline loops: CDR1 GTSNPN, CDR2 SVGIG (reference sequence). V dropped 2 bases and J dropped 4; count of bases not matched to a gene: 9. This CDR3 region has 17 residues. CDR3 nucleotides: TGTGCCTGGAGTTTAGCGGGAGGGCCCCGGGCCACCGGGGAGCTGTTTTTT. Amino acids: CAWSLAGGPRATGELFF.

This clone turned up a few times. This rearrangement joins TRBV11-2 to TRBJ2-7, with D possibly matching TRBD1 (6 bases). The germline CDR1 and CDR2 sequences are SGHAT and FQNNGV. This CDR3 has 16 residues. The V and J ends lost 1 base and 6 bases respectively, with 19 bases between them. CDR3 sequence: CASSLVRGSTGTEQYF. CDR3 nucleotide sequence: TGTGCCAGCAGCTTAGTCCGCGGGTCTACAGGGACCGAGCAGTACTTC.

This clone was seen a single time. The chain is built from TRBV7-3 and TRBJ1-2, with no clear D. This CDR3 has 14 amino acids. Looked up from germline, CDR1 is SGHTA and CDR2 is FQGTGA. The V and J ends lost 5 bases and 7 bases respectively, with 17 bases between them. CDR3 sequence: CASSQNAGVPGYTF. The CDR3 DNA follows: TGTGCCAGCAGCCAGAACGCCGGGGTCCCTGGCTACACCTTC.

The chain carries TRBV24-1 and TRBJ2-1; tentative D call: TRBD1 (5 bases). Germline V gene lookup returns CDR1 KGHDR and CDR2 SFDVKD. This CDR3 spans 16 amino acids. V gave up 3 bases and J gave up 0 bases, with 11 bases separating them. DNA for the CDR3: TGTGCCACCAGTGATCTCAGGGTTGGCTCCTACAATGAGCAGTTCTTC. Protein product: CATSDLRVGSYNEQFF.

The gene calls are TRBV11-3 and TRBJ1-1; weak D call: TRBD1 (6 bases). Trimming took 5 bases from V and 7 from J, leaving 23 bases between them. CDR3 size: 16 residues. From germline, CDR1 is SGHNT and CDR2 YENEEA. The CDR3 loop is CASSGRTSRGGVEAFF. The CDR3 nucleotides are TGTGCCAGCAGCGGTAGGACGTCCCGAGGGGGTGTTGAAGCTTTCTTT.

The V and J genes are TRBV11-1 and TRBJ2-7, with TRBD1 identical over 11 bases. The J segment lost 4 bases and the V segment lost 3 bases, leaving 5 bases of the junction unmatched. This CDR3 is 15 amino acids long. The germline V gene has CDR1 SGHAT and CDR2 FQDESV (reference sequence). DNA of the CDR3: TGTGCCAGCAGCTTTGCCGGGACAGGGGGGTACGAGCAGTACTTC. Protein: CASSFAGTGGYEQYF.

V and J are TRBV7-7 and TRBJ1-5; unclear D gene. Germline V lookup: CDR1 SSHAT, CDR2 FNYEAQ (reference sequence). Trimming stripped 0 bases from V and 5 bases from J, with 5 bases between. This CDR3 region has 13 residues. The DNA of the CDR3 is TGTGCCAGCAGCTTAGCTGCGGATCAGCCCCAGCATTTT. As protein: CASSLAADQPQHF.

Many counts were recorded for this clone. The chain carries TRBV24-1 and TRBJ2-7; tentatively, D is TRBD1 (6 bases). Trimming pared 9 bases from V and 2 bases from J, leaving 7 bases between. CDR3 length: 11 residues. In germline, CDR1 is KGHDR, CDR2 SFDVKD. The CDR3 sequence: CATGTPYEQYF. Written as DNA, the CDR3 is TGTGCCACCGGGACACCCTACGAGCAGTACTTC.

The V and J genes are TRBV3-1 (or the pseudogene TRBV3-2) and TRBJ1-5; D might be TRBD1 (5 bases). The V end lost 1 base, the J end lost 16 bases, and 14 bases lay between the germline ends. The CDR3 loop spans 12 amino acids. The germline CDR1 and CDR2 sequences are LGHDT and YNNKEL (reference sequence). In DNA form, the CDR3 reads TGTGCCAGCAGCCAAGCAGGGTTTTCTATTCATTTT. Its translation is CASSQAGFSIHF.

The CDR3 sequence: CASSEQSRGISYEQYF. Here the CDR3 DNA reads TGTGCCAGTAGTGAGCAGTCCAGGGGTATCTCTTACGAGCAGTACTTC. This chain uses TRBV19 with TRBJ2-7; a possible D gene is TRBD1 (6 bases). Trimming left V 5 bases short and J 4 bases short, with 21 bases between. CDR1 and CDR2 from the germline V gene are LNHDA and SQIVND (reference sequence). CDR3 length: 16 amino acids.

The chain links TRBV4-2 to TRBJ2-3; maybe TRBD1 (5 bases). Germline loops: CDR1 LGHNA, CDR2 YNFKEQ. CDR3 length equals 16 residues. The V gene lost 0 bases and the J gene lost 0 bases, with 10 bases spanning the gap. CDR3 nucleotides: TGTGCCAGCAGCCAAGATCGGACAAAAAGCACAGATACGCAGTATTTT. Its protein is CASSQDRTKSTDTQYF.